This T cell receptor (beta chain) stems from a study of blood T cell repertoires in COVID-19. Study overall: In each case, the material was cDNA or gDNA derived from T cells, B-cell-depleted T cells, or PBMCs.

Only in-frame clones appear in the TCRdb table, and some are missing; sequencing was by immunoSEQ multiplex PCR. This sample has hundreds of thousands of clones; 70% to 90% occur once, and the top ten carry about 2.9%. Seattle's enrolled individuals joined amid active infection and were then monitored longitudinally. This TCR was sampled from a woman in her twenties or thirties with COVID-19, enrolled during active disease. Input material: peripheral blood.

The CDR3 DNA is TGTGCCAGCAGTGAATTAATGATGGGCGGGAGCTTTACAGATACGCAGTATTTT. It is translated as CASSELMMGGSFTDTQYF. J is TRBJ2-3 and V is TRBV2; the match to TRBD2 covers 7 bases. Per the germline V gene, CDR1 is SNHLY and CDR2 is FYNNEI. CDR3 length: 18 amino acids. Trimming took 2 bases from V and 3 from J; bases not matched to a gene: 14.